This TCR beta chain was sequenced in a study of T cells and Merkel cell carcinoma outcomes. Study-wide results and caveats: Merkel cell carcinoma outcomes were reportedly predicted by repertoire and T-cell density.

Produced via immunoSEQ multiplex PCR; TCRdb's table is partial and in-frame only. The data contain under 750 clones, just under 95% of them seen just once; the ten biggest clones take up 4.9%. In regard to this clone: Its antigen is undetermined.

The CDR3 has 14 amino acids. Germline V CDR1 and CDR2: SGHTA, FQGNSA. V shed 1 base and J shed 7 bases, with 11 bases lying between them. The chain combines TRBV7-2 with TRBJ2-1; possibly TRBD2 for D (5 bases). The material sequenced was tumor tissue from Merkel cell carcinoma. The origin of this receptor is a human donor with Merkel cell carcinoma. The CDR3 DNA follows: TGTGCCAGCAGCTTAGTTGGGAGTGGGAATGAGCAGTTCTTC. Its protein product is CASSLVGSGNEQFF.